The 17 T cell receptor beta chains listed next were all sequenced from one sample in a study of blood T cell repertoires in COVID-19. The protocol was immunoSEQ multiplex PCR, while the TCRdb copy is restricted to in-frame clones and leaves out a portion. Here the sample spans more than 250,000 clones, around 83% being singletons. The specimen sequenced was peripheral blood. The receptor set was obtained from a woman between 45 and 65 years old with acute or convalescent COVID-19.

The V call is TRBV6-5, the J call TRBJ2-7, with TRBD1 identical over 12 bases. J lost 7 bases, V lost 9 bases, and 7 bases had no gene match. Germline values: CDR1 MNHEY, CDR2 SVGAGI. The CDR3 covers 13 residues. Here the CDR3 reads CASRDRGRREQYF. CDR3 bases: TGTGCCAGTCGGGACAGGGGGCGTCGGGAGCAGTACTTC.

Worth noting for this clone: Other DNA variants within this sample encode the same CDR3. This rearrangement joins TRBV5-1 to TRBJ1-1, with 8 nucleotides matching TRBD1. Trimming cost V 3 bases and J 4 bases; bases outside gene matches: 5. Per the germline V gene, CDR1 is SGHRS and CDR2 is YFSETQ. The CDR3 spans 14 residues. CDR3 loop: CASSSGQGGTEAFF. In nucleotides, the CDR3 is TGCGCCAGCAGCTCCGGACAGGGAGGCACTGAAGCTTTCTTT.

The J gene is TRBJ2-1, the V gene TRBV4-2; 7 bases match TRBD2. The V segment lost 0 bases and the J segment 9 bases; nucleotides outside the gene matches: 11. The germline CDR1 and CDR2 sequences are LGHNA and YNFKEQ. The CDR3 has 16 residues. In nucleotides, the CDR3 is TGTGCCAGCAGCCAAGATGGGAGGGAGTGGGGTGGTGAGCAGTTCTTC. Translated, it gives CASSQDGREWGGEQFF.

The CDR3 sequence: CASSLEPMSKLYF. The CDR3 region has the DNA TGTGCCAGCAGCTTAGAACCAATGAGCAAACTGTACTTC. This chain links TRBV11-3 with TRBJ2-7; D unresolved. Germline CDR1 SGHNT, CDR2 YENEEA. This CDR3 is built from 13 residues. Trimming removed 0 bases at V and 12 bases at J, with 15 bases between.

The chain couples TRBV18 to TRBJ2-1, with D possibly TRBD2 on 5 matching bases. V shed 3 bases and J shed 5 bases, with 17 bases lying between them. From germline, CDR1 is KGHSH and CDR2 LQKENI. The length of the CDR3 is 16 residues. CDR3: CASSPGSPRLNNEQFF. CDR3 nucleotide sequence: TGTGCCAGCTCACCGGGGAGTCCTCGTCTTAACAATGAGCAGTTCTTC.

The V and J genes are TRBV3-1 (or the pseudogene TRBV3-2) and TRBJ2-2; TRBD1 aligns across 7 bases. Germline-derived CDR1 and CDR2 are LGHDT and YNNKEL (reference sequence). The CDR3 runs 15 residues. J was trimmed by 6 bases and V by 4 bases; bases with no gene match: 8. The CDR3 DNA is TGTGCCAGCAGCCTCCCGGGACAGAGACCCGGGGAGCTGTTTTTT. Translation gives CASSLPGQRPGELFF.

V and J are TRBV2 and TRBJ1-3; 10 bases agree with TRBD1. The CDR3 length is 16 residues. V trimming: 6 bases; J trimming: 3 bases; junction bases outside the gene matches: 8. Germline values: CDR1 SNHLY, CDR2 FYNNEI. DNA for the CDR3: TGTGCCAGCAGATTGACAGGGGGCGCGTATGGAAACACCATATATTTT. Amino acids: CASRLTGGAYGNTIYF.

This chain connects TRBV15 to TRBJ1-1; TRBD1 matches at 8 bases. With V trimmed by 5 bases and J by 0 bases, 11 bases remained unmatched. The CDR3 length is 17 residues. CDR1 and CDR2 from the germline V gene are LNHNV and YYDKDF (reference sequence). The DNA for the CDR3 is TGTGCCACCAGCGGGCAGGGGGCGGGTGAAGTGAACACTGAAGCTTTCTTT. This codes for CATSGQGAGEVNTEAFF. The variable domain in full, completed from reference TRBV15 and TRBJ1-1, reads DAMVIQNPRYQVTQFGKPVTLSCSQTLNHNVMYWYQQKSSQAPKLLFHYYDKDFNNEADTPDNFQSRRPNTSFCFLDIRSPGLGDTAMYLCATSGQGAGEVNTEAFFGQGTRLTVV.

The rearrangement links TRBV11-1 to TRBJ2-1, with D tentatively TRBD2 (5 bases). With 4 bases removed from V and 7 bases from J, the gap between germline ends came to 14 bases. From germline, CDR1 is SGHAT and CDR2 FQDESV (reference sequence). This CDR3 region has 14 residues. DNA for the CDR3: TGTGCCAGCAGCTCAAGGGAGCGAACTAATGAGCAGTTCTTC. It is translated as CASSSRERTNEQFF.

V gene TRBV30 combines with J gene TRBJ1-4, with 10 nucleotides matching TRBD1. This CDR3 has 16 amino acids. Trimming removed 4 bases from V and 2 bases from J; junction bases left unmatched: 7. The germline CDR1 and CDR2 sequences are GTSNPN and SVGIG (reference sequence). Written as DNA, the CDR3 is TGTGCCTGGACCAGACAGGGGGCTGGGACTAATGAAAAACTGTTTTTT. It encodes CAWTRQGAGTNEKLFF.

The sample holds a few counts of this clone. The chain uses TRBV4-1 and TRBJ2-2; D unresolved. Germline V gives CDR1 MGHRA, CDR2 YSYEKL. Trimming shortened V by 4 bases and J by 5 bases, and 5 bases separated the two germline ends. The CDR3 contains 12 residues. This chain's CDR3 is CASSPHTGELFF. Written as DNA, the CDR3 is TGCGCCAGCAGCCCCCATACCGGGGAGCTGTTTTTT.

This clone appeared a few times. The sample contains more than one DNA sequence encoding this CDR3. This chain links TRBV5-4 with TRBJ1-2, with D possibly matching TRBD1 (5 bases). The CDR3 is 13 amino acids. V was cut by 0 bases and J by 4 bases, with 7 bases left in between. Germline CDR1 SGHNT, CDR2 YYREEE (reference sequence). The CDR3 bases are TGTGCCAGCAGCTTGGGACAGCTCTATGGCTACACCTTC. Its protein is CASSLGQLYGYTF. The complete variable domain, with remaining parts taken from reference TRBV5-4 and TRBJ1-2, reads ETGVTQSPTHLIKTRGQQVTLRCSSQSGHNTVSWYQQALGQGPQFIFQYYREEENGRGNFPPRFSGLQFPNYSSELNVNALELDDSALYLCASSLGQLYGYTFGSGTRLTVV.

The chain carries TRBV5-4 and TRBJ2-7, with D maybe TRBD1 (6 bases). Germline CDR1 is SGHNT and CDR2 is YYREEE (reference sequence). The germline V and J ends were trimmed by 1 base and 4 bases, with 6 bases remaining between them. The CDR3 is made up of 12 amino acids. Here the CDR3 reads CASSLTGYEQYV. As DNA, the CDR3 is TGTGCCAGCAGCTTGACAGGGTACGAGCAGTACGTC.

The CDR3 reads CASSWEGNTEAFF. The CDR3 DNA reads as TGCGCCAGCAGCTGGGAGGGGAACACTGAAGCTTTCTTT. The genes are TRBV5-1 and TRBJ1-1; D is uncertain. CDR3 size: 13 residues. Per germline, CDR1 SGHRS and CDR2 YFSETQ. V was shortened by 3 bases and J by 1 base, with 7 bases between the two germline ends.

The J gene is TRBJ1-6, the V gene TRBV6-1; D is unclear. This CDR3 is built from 16 residues. CDR1 is MNHNS and CDR2 is SASEGT in the germline V gene. Trimming stripped 4 bases from V and 0 bases from J, with 10 bases between. In DNA, the CDR3 is TGTGCCAGCAGTGCTGCCGGGAGCTCCTATAATTCACCCCTCCACTTT. Protein sequence: CASSAAGSSYNSPLHF.

The V and J genes are TRBV12-3 or TRBV12-4 and TRBJ1-5, with no clear D. The V end lost 4 bases, the J end lost 6 bases, and 10 bases lay between the germline ends. This CDR3 is built from 13 residues. The CDR3 region has the DNA TGTGCCAGCAGTTCAGGAGGCCCTCAGCCCCAGCATTTT. Translating it yields CASSSGGPQPQHF.

The rearrangement uses TRBV24-1 and TRBJ1-5; D not resolved. Germline CDR1 KGHDR, CDR2 SFDVKD. This CDR3 spans 14 amino acids. Trimming stripped 2 bases from V and 7 bases from J, with 11 bases between. DNA of the CDR3: TGTGCCACCAGTGATTATCAGGTGTCGCAGCCCCAGCATTTT. Its protein is CATSDYQVSQPQHF.